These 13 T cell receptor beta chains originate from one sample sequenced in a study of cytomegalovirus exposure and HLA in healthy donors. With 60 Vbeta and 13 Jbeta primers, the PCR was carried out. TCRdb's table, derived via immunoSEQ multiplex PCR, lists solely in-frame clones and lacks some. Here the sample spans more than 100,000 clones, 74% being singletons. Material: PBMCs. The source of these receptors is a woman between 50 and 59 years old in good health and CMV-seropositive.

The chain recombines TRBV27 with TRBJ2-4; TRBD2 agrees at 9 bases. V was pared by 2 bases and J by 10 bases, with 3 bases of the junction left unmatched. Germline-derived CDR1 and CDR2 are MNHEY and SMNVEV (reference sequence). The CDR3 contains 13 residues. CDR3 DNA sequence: TGTGCCAGCAGTTTACGGGCGGGGGGGATTCAGTACTTC. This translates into CASSLRAGGIQYF.

The CDR3 DNA reads as TGTGCCAGCAGTGACATCAACCAAGAGACCCAGTACTTC. This gives the protein CASSDINQETQYF. The J gene is TRBJ2-5, the V gene TRBV27; D remains ambiguous. From germline, CDR1 is MNHEY and CDR2 SMNVEV (reference sequence). V lost 5 bases and J lost 0, with 7 bases in between. CDR3 size: 13 residues.

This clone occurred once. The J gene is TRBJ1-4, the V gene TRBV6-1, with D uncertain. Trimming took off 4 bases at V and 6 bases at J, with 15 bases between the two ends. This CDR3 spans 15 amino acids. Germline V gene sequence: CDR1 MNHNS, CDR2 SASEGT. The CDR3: CASSGKTIGDEKLFF. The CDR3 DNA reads TGTGCCAGCAGTGGAAAGACTATCGGGGATGAAAAACTGTTTTTT.

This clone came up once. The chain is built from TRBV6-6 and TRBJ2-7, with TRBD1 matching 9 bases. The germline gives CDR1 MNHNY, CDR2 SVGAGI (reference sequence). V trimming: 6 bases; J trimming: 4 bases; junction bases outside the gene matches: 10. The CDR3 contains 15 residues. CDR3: CASRQPGQGLYEQYF. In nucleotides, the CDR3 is TGTGCCAGCAGGCAACCGGGACAGGGATTATACGAGCAGTACTTC.

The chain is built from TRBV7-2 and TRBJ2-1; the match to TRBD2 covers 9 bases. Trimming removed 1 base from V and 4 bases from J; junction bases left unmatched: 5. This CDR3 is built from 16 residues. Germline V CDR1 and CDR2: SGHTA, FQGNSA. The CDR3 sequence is CASSLDRSGGYNEQFF. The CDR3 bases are TGTGCCAGCAGCTTAGACAGGAGCGGGGGGTACAATGAGCAGTTCTTC.

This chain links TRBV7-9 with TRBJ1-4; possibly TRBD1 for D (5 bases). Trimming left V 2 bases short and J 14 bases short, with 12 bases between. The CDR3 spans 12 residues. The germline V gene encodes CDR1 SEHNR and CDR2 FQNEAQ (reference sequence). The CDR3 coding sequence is TGTGCCAGCAGCTTACAGGGAGGCCGGCTGTTTTTT. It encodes CASSLQGGRLFF.

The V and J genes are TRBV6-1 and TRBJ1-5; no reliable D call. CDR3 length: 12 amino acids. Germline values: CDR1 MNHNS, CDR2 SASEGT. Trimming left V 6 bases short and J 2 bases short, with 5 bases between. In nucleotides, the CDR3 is TGTGCCAGCAGGGCAGGCAATCAGCCCCAGCATTTT. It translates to CASRAGNQPQHF.

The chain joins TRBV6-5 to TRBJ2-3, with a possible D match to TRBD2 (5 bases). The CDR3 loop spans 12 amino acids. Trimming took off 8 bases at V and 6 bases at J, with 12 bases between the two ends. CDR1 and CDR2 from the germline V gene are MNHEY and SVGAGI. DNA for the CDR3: TGTGCCAGCTCATCCCCGGGGGATACGCAGTATTTT. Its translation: CASSSPGDTQYF.

The CDR3 protein is CASSSGQGPYEQYF. The CDR3 nucleotides are TGTGCCAGCAGTAGCGGACAGGGCCCCTACGAGCAGTACTTC. The V call is TRBV6-5, the J call TRBJ2-7, with TRBD1 matching over 8 bases. V was clipped by 5 bases and J by 2 bases; unmatched bases: 5. From germline, CDR1 is MNHEY and CDR2 SVGAGI. The CDR3 contains 14 residues.

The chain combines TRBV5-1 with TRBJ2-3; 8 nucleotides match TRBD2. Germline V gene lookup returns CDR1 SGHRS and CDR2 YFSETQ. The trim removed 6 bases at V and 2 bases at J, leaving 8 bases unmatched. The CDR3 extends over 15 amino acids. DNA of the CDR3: TGCGCCAGCATTCTTGGACTAGCCCCCACAGATACGCAGTATTTT. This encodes CASILGLAPTDTQYF.

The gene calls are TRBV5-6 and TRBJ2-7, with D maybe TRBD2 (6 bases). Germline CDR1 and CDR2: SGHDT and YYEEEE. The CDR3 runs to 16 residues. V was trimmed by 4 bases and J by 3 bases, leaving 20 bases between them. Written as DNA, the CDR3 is TGTGCCAGCAGCCGGTCCCCTAGCGTACTGATCTACGAGCAGTACTTC. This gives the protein CASSRSPSVLIYEQYF. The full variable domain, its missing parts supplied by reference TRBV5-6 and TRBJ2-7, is DAGVTQSPTHLIKTRGQQVTLRCSPKSGHDTVSWYQQALGQGPQFIFQYYEEEERQRGNFPDRFSGHQFPNYSSELNVNALLLGDSALYLCASSRSPSVLIYEQYFGPGTRLTVT.

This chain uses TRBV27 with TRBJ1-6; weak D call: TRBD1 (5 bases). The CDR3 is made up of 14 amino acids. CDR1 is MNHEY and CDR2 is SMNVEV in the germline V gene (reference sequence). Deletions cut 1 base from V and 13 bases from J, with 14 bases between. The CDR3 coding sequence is TGTGCCAGCAGTTTATATGTCAGGGAGGGGCCCCTCCACTTT. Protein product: CASSLYVREGPLHF.

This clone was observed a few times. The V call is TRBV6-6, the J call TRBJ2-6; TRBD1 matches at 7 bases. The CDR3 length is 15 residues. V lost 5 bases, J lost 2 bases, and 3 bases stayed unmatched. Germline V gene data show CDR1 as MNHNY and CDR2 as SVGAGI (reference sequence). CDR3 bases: TGTGCCAGCAGTACACAGGGGACTGGGGCCAACGTCCTGACTTTC. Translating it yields CASSTQGTGANVLTF.